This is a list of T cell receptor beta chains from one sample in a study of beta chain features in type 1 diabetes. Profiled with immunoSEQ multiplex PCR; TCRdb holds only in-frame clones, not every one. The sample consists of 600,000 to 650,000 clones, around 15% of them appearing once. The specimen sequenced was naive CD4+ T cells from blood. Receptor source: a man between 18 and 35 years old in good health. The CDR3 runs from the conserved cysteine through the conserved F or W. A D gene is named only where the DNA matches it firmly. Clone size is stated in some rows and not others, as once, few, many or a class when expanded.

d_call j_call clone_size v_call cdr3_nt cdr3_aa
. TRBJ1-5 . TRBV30 TGTGCCTGGAGATCCCGGGATCAGCCCCAGCATTTT CAWRSRDQPQHF
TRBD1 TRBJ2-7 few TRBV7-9 TGTGCCAGCAGCGGGACAGGGGAACACGAGCAGTACTTC CASSGTGEHEQYF
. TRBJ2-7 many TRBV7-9 TGTGCCAGCAGCTTGGATAGGGGGACCTACGAGCAGTACTTC CASSLDRGTYEQYF
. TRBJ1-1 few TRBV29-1 TGCAGCGTTAGGGGGGGGACTGAAGCTTTCTTT CSVRGGTEAFF
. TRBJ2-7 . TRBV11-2 TGTGCCAGCAGCTTGGCAGGGAGAATGTACGAGCAGTACTTC CASSLAGRMYEQYF
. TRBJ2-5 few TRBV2 TGTGCCAGCAGTGAAGGTCTAGCGAGGACCCAGTACTTC CASSEGLARTQYF
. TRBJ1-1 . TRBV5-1 TGCGCCAGCAGCTTTACAGGGAAGACTGAAGCTTTCTTT CASSFTGKTEAFF
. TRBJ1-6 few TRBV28 TGTGCCAGCAGTTCACAGTCCAAGGCTTCACCCCTCCACTTT CASSSQSKASPLHF
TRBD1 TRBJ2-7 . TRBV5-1 TGCGCCAGCAGCTTGGTGGGGACAGGGGTTGGGTACGAGCAGTACTTC CASSLVGTGVGYEQYF
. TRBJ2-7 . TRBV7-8 TGTGCCAGCAGCTTAAATCGCGGCGGAGCCTACGAGCAGTACTTC CASSLNRGGAYEQYF
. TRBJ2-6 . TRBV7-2 TGTGCCAGCAGCTCGGCAGGCCCTGGGGCCAACGTCCTGACTTTC CASSSAGPGANVLTF
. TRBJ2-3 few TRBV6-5 TGTGCCAGCAGCCAAAGCACAGATACGCAGTATTTT CASSQSTDTQYF
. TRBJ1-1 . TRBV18 TGTGCCAGCTCACCCCGGACACCGAACACTGAAGCTTTCTTT CASSPRTPNTEAFF
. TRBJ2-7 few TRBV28 TGTGCCAGCAGTCCAATAGGGACCACAAAGCAGTACTTC CASSPIGTTKQYF
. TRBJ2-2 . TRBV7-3 TGTGCCAGCAAACCGAACGGGGGCGCGAACACCGGGGAGCTGTTTTTT CASKPNGGANTGELFF
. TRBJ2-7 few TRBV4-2 TGTGCCAGCAGCCAAGGCATCTCCTACGAGCAGTACTTC CASSQGISYEQYF
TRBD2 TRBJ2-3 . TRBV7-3 TGTGCCAGCAGCCCGCGGACTAGCGGTAGCACAGATACGCAGTATTTT CASSPRTSGSTDTQYF
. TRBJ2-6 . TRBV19 TGTGCCAGTAGTATCCCCCCAGGGACTCGATTCTCTGGGGCCAACGTCCTGACTTTC CASSIPPGTRFSGANVLTF
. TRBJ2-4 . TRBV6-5 TGTGCCAGCAGTTACTCTTCCCGGCTAGCAAGGAACATTCAGTACTTC CASSYSSRLARNIQYF
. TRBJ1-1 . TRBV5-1 TGCGCCAGCAGCGAGGGAAGGGCGTTAACCGGGACTGAAGCTTTCTTT CASSEGRALTGTEAFF
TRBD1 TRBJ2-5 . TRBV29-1 TGCAGCGTTTCCGGGACAGGGTCGCAAGAGACCCAGTACTTC CSVSGTGSQETQYF
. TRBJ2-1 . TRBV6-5 TGTGGGACATCCTCCTACAATGAGCAGTTCTTC CGTSSYNEQFF
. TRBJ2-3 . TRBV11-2 TGTGCCAGCAGCCCCAGGGGCGATACGCAGTATTTT CASSPRGDTQYF
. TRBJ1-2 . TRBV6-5 TGTGCCATGCATAACTTCTATGGCTACACCTTC CAMHNFYGYTF
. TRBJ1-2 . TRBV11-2 TGTGCCAGCAGCCCGACGGGGAACTATGGCTACACCTTC CASSPTGNYGYTF
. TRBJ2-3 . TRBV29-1 TGCAGCGTTGAGTGGGGAACAGATACGCAGTATTTT CSVEWGTDTQYF
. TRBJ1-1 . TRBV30 TGTGCCTGGAGTGCTCAGGCAATTACTGAAGCTTTCTTT CAWSAQAITEAFF
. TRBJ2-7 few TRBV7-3 TGTGCCAGCAGCTTAGGCACAGGGCAGTACTTC CASSLGTGQYF
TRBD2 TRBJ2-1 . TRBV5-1 TGCGCCAGCAGCTCTCGGACTAGCGGACTCAATGAGCAGTTCTTC CASSSRTSGLNEQFF
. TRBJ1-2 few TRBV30 TGTGCCTGGAGGGTGACAGCTCCCTTCTATGGCTACACCTTC CAWRVTAPFYGYTF
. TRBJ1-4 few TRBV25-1 TGTGCCAGCAGTGAATCACGGTTGGCTAATGAAAAACTGTTTTTT CASSESRLANEKLFF
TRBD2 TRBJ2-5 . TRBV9 TGTGCCAGCAGCGTAGCGGGACTAGCGGGAGTAAGGGAGACCCAGTACTTC CASSVAGLAGVRETQYF
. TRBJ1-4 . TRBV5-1 TGCGCCAGCAGCTTGGCCTTGACCGCGGAAAAACTGTTTTTT CASSLALTAEKLFF
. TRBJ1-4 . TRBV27 TGTGCCACGGCGGGTTTAAATGAAAAACTGTTTTTT CATAGLNEKLFF
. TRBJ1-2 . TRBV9 TGTGCCAGCAGCGTGACAGAGTATGGCTACACCTTC CASSVTEYGYTF